This T cell receptor (beta chain) is from a study of T and B cells in COVID-19 patients. The V gene end was trimmed by 7 bases and the J gene end by 2 bases; junction bases not matched to a gene: 5. The CDR3 runs to 16 residues. Germline CDR1 and CDR2: MNHEY and SVGEGT. From blood, about 240-550 ng of genomic DNA served as TRB template. Multiplex PCR with BIOMED2 TRB-A/B primer pools amplified TRB rearrangements. Via MiXCR, TCRdb re-called the multiplex PCR reads, giving one row per CDR3 protein. The repertoire holds around 28,000 distinct CDR3 sequences, with 30% to 35% as singletons. Study results and caveats: At recovery TRB diversity and richness exceeded healthy donors, after highly clonal active COVID-19 repertoires. Patients with COVID-19 reportedly showed strongly skewed T cell receptor beta variable and joining gene usage. Early severe-case samples and blood from mildly ill patients during symptoms were in short supply.

This clonotype was found a few times. Its target is unknown. Specimen: blood. The sequence came from a human donor who had recovered from COVID-19. The rearrangement joins TRBV6-2 or TRBV6-3 to TRBJ2-3; 14 nucleotides match TRBD2. In DNA, the CDR3 is TGTGCCAGCACTCCGACTAGCGGGGGGGTCACAGATACGCAGTATTTT. Amino acid sequence: CASTPTSGGVTDTQYF.